This is a list of T cell receptor beta chains from one sample in a study of T cell repertoires in cytomegalovirus infection. TCRdb reprocessed the reads with MiXCR, giving one entry per CDR3 protein. The repertoire consists of fewer than 950,000 distinct CDR3 sequences, with about 31% occurring once and the leading ten covering 9.5% to 15%. These TCRs' antigens remain unknown. Sequenced material: cultured CD8+ T cells from PBMCs, taken from culture after CMV antigen stimulation. The receptors were sampled from a human donor in good health (CMV status not recorded). Some clones in this sample may be carry-over from other donors' samples. Each CDR3 is given with its conserved first and last residue. The D gene is left open where the match is weak. Size tells how often a clone was seen (once, few, many) or the class of an expanded clone, and some rows leave it out.

.	TRBJ1-2	TRBD1	TRBV7-9	CASSPQDRGEDYGYTF	TGTGCCAGCAGCCCCCAGGACAGGGGCGAAGACTATGGCTACACCTTC
once	TRBJ2-3	TRBD2	TRBV5-1	CASRSTSGGPSTDTQYF	TGCGCCAGCAGGTCGACTAGCGGGGGGCCCAGCACAGATACGCAGTATTTT
.	TRBJ2-4	.	TRBV27	CASSWSADLDIQDF	TGTGCCAGCAGTTGGAGTGCTGATTTGGACATTCAGGACTTC
.	TRBJ1-1	.	TRBV19	CASGWASTEAFF	TGTGCCAGTGGGTGGGCCAGCACTGAAGCTTTCTTT
few	TRBJ2-1	.	TRBV12-3/TRBV12-4	CASSLAGGSVSPSSYNEQFF	TGTGCCAGCAGTTTAGCGGGGGGCTCGGTATCCCCTAGCTCCTACAATGAGCAGTTCTTC
.	TRBJ1-2	.	TRBV7-8	CASSPLGGDYGYTF	TGTGCCAGCAGCCCACTGGGGGGAGACTATGGCTACACCTTC
.	TRBJ2-5	.	TRBV12-3/TRBV12-4	CASRSGEQETQYF	TGTGCCAGCAGGTCGGGGGAACAAGAGACCCAGTACTTC
.	TRBJ1-2	TRBD1	TRBV6-5	CASSYTGQAAYGYTF	TGTGCCAGCAGTTACACGGGACAGGCGGCCTATGGCTACACCTTC
many	TRBJ2-3	.	TRBV12-3/TRBV12-4	CASTQSQGVTDTQYF	TGTGCCAGCACACAGAGCCAGGGCGTCACAGATACGCAGTATTTT
.	TRBJ2-1	TRBD2	TRBV20-1	CSAPGLAGGPSYNEQFF	TGCAGTGCTCCCGGGCTAGCGGGGGGCCCCTCCTACAATGAGCAGTTCTTC
few	TRBJ2-1	.	TRBV24-1	CATSDIPLDEQFF	TGTGCCACCAGTGATATTCCCTTAGATGAGCAGTTCTTC
.	TRBJ1-4	.	TRBV12-3/TRBV12-4	CASTLPDRGGATNEKLFF	TGTGCCAGCACTTTGCCTGACCGGGGGGGGGCAACTAATGAAAAACTGTTTTTT
many	TRBJ1-2	.	TRBV5-4	CASSSGYGYTF	TGTGCCAGCAGCTCGGGCTATGGCTACACCTTC
few	TRBJ1-1	.	TRBV12-3/TRBV12-4	CASSLALIGREGMNTEAFF	TGTGCCAGCAGTTTAGCGCTAATAGGTAGGGAGGGTATGAACACTGAAGCTTTCTTT
few	TRBJ2-1	.	TRBV7-9	CASSLEGKNEQFF	TGTGCCAGCAGCTTAGAAGGGAAAAATGAGCAGTTCTTC
.	TRBJ1-2	.	TRBV6-8	CASSDWGVGYGYTF	TGTGCCAGCAGTGACTGGGGGGTTGGGTATGGCTACACCTTC
.	TRBJ1-3	TRBD1	TRBV7-9	CASSGPGQGGNTIYF	TGTGCCAGCAGCGGACCGGGACAGGGAGGAAACACCATATATTTT
few	TRBJ2-5	TRBD2	TRBV7-9	CASSLERLAGGQETQYF	TGTGCCAGCAGCTTGGAGAGACTAGCGGGGGGACAAGAGACCCAGTACTTC
many	TRBJ1-2	TRBD1	TRBV7-2	CASSADPGQRNYGYTF	TGTGCCAGCAGCGCCGACCCGGGACAGAGAAACTATGGCTACACCTTC
few	TRBJ2-7	.	TRBV27	CASSFGRNYEQYF	TGTGCCAGCAGTTTTGGCAGGAACTACGAGCAGTACTTC
few	TRBJ2-3	TRBD1	TRBV4-1	CASSHPQGASTDTQYF	TGCGCCAGCAGCCATCCACAGGGGGCCAGCACAGATACGCAGTATTTT
many	TRBJ2-1	.	TRBV7-8	CASSLVVSGSYNEQFF	TGTGCCAGCAGCTTAGTAGTTAGCGGCTCCTACAATGAGCAGTTCTTC
few	TRBJ1-4	.	TRBV6-6	CASSGTSHIPNEKLFF	TGTGCCAGCAGTGGAACCTCACACATCCCTAATGAAAAACTGTTTTTT
few	TRBJ2-1	.	TRBV10-3	CAISEGGAPFPNEQFF	TGTGCCATCAGTGAGGGAGGGGCCCCATTCCCCAATGAGCAGTTCTTC
.	TRBJ1-1	.	TRBV2	CASSEGGRGAFF	TGTGCCAGCAGTGAAGGTGGGAGGGGAGCTTTCTTT
.	TRBJ2-1	.	TRBV6-1	CASSLDTGSYNEQFF	TGTGCCAGCAGCCTAGATACAGGGTCCTACAATGAGCAGTTCTTC
.	TRBJ2-7	TRBD2	TRBV4-1	CASSQDSLAGGVYEQYF	TGTGCCAGCAGCCAAGACAGTCTGGCGGGGGGCGTCTACGAGCAGTACTTC
few	TRBJ1-5	TRBD1	TRBV6-5	CASRPAGTGHRQPQHF	TGTGCCAGCAGACCCGCCGGGACAGGGCATCGGCAGCCCCAGCATTTT
.	TRBJ1-2	.	TRBV12-3/TRBV12-4	CASSPGWNYGYTF	TGTGCCAGCAGCCCGGGGTGGAACTATGGCTACACCTTC